A single T cell receptor (beta chain) is shown here with its context. The germline gene is not matched at one end of the junction; a read error may be the cause. The sample originates from a study of tumor and adjacent non-tumor tissue in lung cancer. Study information: There were 11 to 13 adenocarcinoma, a couple of squamous cell carcinoma and 1 small cell lung cancer cases. Aged roughly 30 to 85 years, patients included nine to ten men and a few women with stage I to III disease. Each sample yielded a few million productive TCRbeta reads on average.

A modified ARM-PCR protocol with three rounds of nested PCR amplified TCRbeta. A single record per CDR3 protein comes from TCRdb applying MiXCR to the multiplex PCR reads. The table shows around 82,000 distinct CDR3 sequences, with about four fifths occurring only once. Germline CDR1 and CDR2: WNHNN and SYGVQD (reference sequence). This CDR3 has 13 amino acids. This sample's RNA came from whole unsorted tissue. The normal lung tissue was taken more than 3 cm from the tumor edge. This chain joins TRBV10-1 and TRBJ2-7; 11 positions match TRBD1. This TCR was recovered from a man in his 60s with non-small cell lung cancer. Input material: distant non-tumor lung tissue. CDR3 in DNA: TGCTCCAGCAGAGGACAGGGGGCATACGATCAGTACTTC. Its translation: CSSRGQGAYDQYF.